These 22 T cell receptor beta chains share one sample of origin, sequenced in a study of long-term antiretroviral therapy in people with HIV. Run at survey level, the immunoSEQ assay was version v3.0. Clones were sequenced by immunoSEQ multiplex PCR, and TCRdb holds only the in-frame ones, with some missing. The repertoire holds 48,000 or so clones, with roughly four fifths as singletons. The material was unsorted PBMCs, obtained 0.8 years after starting antiretroviral therapy. Source of these receptors: a woman aged 18-29 years with HIV.

V is TRBV9 and J is TRBJ1-2; TRBD1 agrees at 7 bases. Germline loops: CDR1 SGDLS, CDR2 YYNGEE. The CDR3 is 17 residues long. Unmatched junction bases numbered 14, after V lost 4 bases and J lost 2 bases. CDR3 DNA sequence: TGTGCCAGCAGCTCCAGTAGATTAGGGACAGCGAACTATGGCTACACCTTC. Protein: CASSSSRLGTANYGYTF.

The chain links TRBV11-2 to TRBJ2-1; 7 bases fit TRBD2. Germline assignment: CDR1 SGHAT and CDR2 FQNNGV. V trimming: 0 bases; J trimming: 15 bases; junction bases outside the gene matches: 5. The CDR3 is made up of 12 amino acids. Here the CDR3 reads CASSLDRTSLFF. As DNA, the CDR3 is TGTGCCAGCAGCTTAGATCGGACTAGTTTGTTCTTC.

This chain connects TRBV15 to TRBJ2-7; the D gene is possibly TRBD1 (6 bases). Germline loops: CDR1 LNHNV, CDR2 YYDKDF (reference sequence). This CDR3 has 16 residues. V shed 5 bases and J shed 3 bases, with 20 bases lying between them. DNA of the CDR3: TGTGCCACCAGCCTGGGACAAAGGGGACGGGGCTACGAGCAGTACTTC. The encoded protein is CATSLGQRGRGYEQYF.

V and J are TRBV7-9 and TRBJ1-4, with D hard to call. The CDR3 contains 13 residues. Germline CDR1 is SEHNR and CDR2 is FQNEAQ (reference sequence). V gave up 5 bases and J gave up 7 bases, with 11 bases separating them. The CDR3 DNA reads TGTGCCAGCAGCCGTCGGGAGAGTGAAAAACTGTTTTTT. Protein product: CASSRRESEKLFF.

The J gene is TRBJ1-5, the V gene TRBV28, with D unclear. Germline CDR1 MDHEN, CDR2 SYDVKM. The V and J ends lost 6 bases and 5 bases respectively, with 17 bases between them. The CDR3 length is 15 residues. The CDR3 protein is CASSLLQARDQPQHF. DNA for the CDR3: TGTGCCAGCAGCCTACTGCAAGCACGGGATCAGCCCCAGCATTTT. Complete variable domain (other parts from reference TRBV28 and TRBJ1-5): DVKVTQSSRYLVKRTGEKVFLECVQDMDHENMFWYRQDPGLGLRLIYFSYDVKMKEKGDIPEGYSVSREKKERFSLILESASTNQTSMYLCASSLLQARDQPQHFGDGTRLSIL.

The gene calls are TRBV7-2 and TRBJ2-7, with 11 bases fitting TRBD2. With 1 base clipped from V and 4 bases from J, the junction kept 3 bases outside the gene matches. This CDR3 is 15 amino acids long. Per germline, CDR1 SGHTA and CDR2 FQGNSA. In DNA form, the CDR3 reads TGTGCCAGCAGCTTAGGACTAGCGGGACCTTACGAGCAGTACTTC. As protein: CASSLGLAGPYEQYF.

This chain connects TRBV2 to TRBJ2-7; 9 nucleotides agree with TRBD1. V shed 7 bases and J 4 bases; nucleotides not matched to a gene: 5. The CDR3 extends over 13 amino acids. CDR1 is SNHLY, CDR2 FYNNEI, per germline. This chain's CDR3 is CASKRQGEYEQYF. In DNA, the CDR3 is TGTGCCAGCAAGAGACAGGGGGAGTACGAGCAGTACTTC. Full variable domain (missing parts from reference TRBV2 and TRBJ2-7): EPEVTQTPSHQVTQMGQEVILRCVPISNHLYFYWYRQILGQKVEFLVSFYNNEISEKSEIFDDQFSVERPDGSNFTLKIRSTKLEDSAMYFCASKRQGEYEQYFGPGTRLTVT.

This clone was recorded only once. This sequence joins TRBV18 and TRBJ1-3, with TRBD1 identical over 7 bases. V lost 3 bases, J lost 0 bases, and 11 bases stayed unmatched. This CDR3 is 18 amino acids long. The germline V gene has CDR1 KGHSH and CDR2 LQKENI. CDR3 amino acids: CASSPYGGTELSGNTIYF. The CDR3, as DNA: TGTGCCAGCTCACCCTATGGGGGGACAGAACTCTCTGGAAACACCATATATTTT.

V and J are TRBV7-2 and TRBJ2-2; D perhaps matches TRBD1 (5 bases). Germline values: CDR1 SGHTA, CDR2 FQGNSA. CDR3 length equals 16 residues. The V gene lost 2 bases and the J gene lost 2 bases, with 12 bases spanning the gap. The chain's CDR3 is CASSLYSRGNTGELFF. CDR3 sequence (DNA): TGTGCCAGCAGCTTATATTCTAGGGGAAACACCGGGGAGCTGTTTTTT.

The chain couples TRBV2 to TRBJ1-5; D might be TRBD1 (6 bases). This CDR3 is built from 14 residues. V was shortened by 6 bases and J by 1 base, with 10 bases between the two germline ends. The germline V gene has CDR1 SNHLY and CDR2 FYNNEI. CDR3 sequence: CASRGGWSNQPQHF. The CDR3 coding sequence is TGTGCCAGCAGAGGGGGTTGGAGCAATCAGCCCCAGCATTTT.

In this sample, this clone turned up once. The CDR3 protein is CASSVTGLGEKLFF. CDR3 DNA: TGTGCCAGCAGTGTCACAGGGTTGGGTGAAAAACTGTTTTTT. V is TRBV28 and J is TRBJ1-4; tentative D call: TRBD1 (6 bases). The CDR3 loop spans 14 amino acids. V dropped 5 bases and J dropped 7 bases, with 14 bases sitting between them. In germline, CDR1 is MDHEN, CDR2 SYDVKM.

Here the CDR3 DNA reads TGCGCCAGCAGCTTGGGGGCCCAAAAGCAGTTCTTC. Its protein is CASSLGAQKQFF. The chain employs TRBV5-1 and TRBJ2-1, with D unclear. The CDR3 extends over 12 amino acids. Germline V CDR1 and CDR2: SGHRS, YFSETQ. The V and J ends lost 0 bases and 11 bases respectively, with 9 bases between them.

This clone was picked up a small number of times. The chain carries TRBV4-3 and TRBJ1-1, with TRBD1 matching over 7 bases. With 5 bases clipped from V and 1 base from J, the junction kept 7 bases outside the gene matches. The germline V gene encodes CDR1 LGHNA and CDR2 YSLEER. CDR3 length equals 15 residues. CDR3 nucleotides: TGCGCCAGCAGCGCCTTGACAGGGAGGAACACTGAAGCTTTCTTT. It is translated as CASSALTGRNTEAFF.

The genes are TRBV25-1 and TRBJ1-4; TRBD1 might be the D (5 bases). Trimming cost V 2 bases and J 2 bases, with 12 bases left between them. The CDR3 loop spans 16 amino acids. Germline V gene sequence: CDR1 MGHDK, CDR2 SYGVNS. The CDR3 reads CASSEKDYRTNEKLFF. CDR3 in DNA: TGTGCCAGCAGTGAAAAAGATTACAGGACTAATGAAAAACTGTTTTTT.

This sequence joins TRBV4-3 and TRBJ2-7, with TRBD1 matching 7 bases. The V gene end was trimmed by 3 bases and the J gene end by 4 bases; junction bases not matched to a gene: 9. This CDR3 contains 15 residues. The germline gives CDR1 LGHNA, CDR2 YSLEER. In DNA form, the CDR3 reads TGCGCCAGCAGCCAGCTGACAGGGATTTCTTACGAGCAGTACTTC. It translates to CASSQLTGISYEQYF.

This chain joins TRBV27 and TRBJ1-2; D is undetermined. Germline loops: CDR1 MNHEY, CDR2 SMNVEV (reference sequence). V shed 6 bases and J shed 3 bases, with 26 bases lying between them. The CDR3 extends over 18 amino acids. The CDR3: CASRPTGNMLRSDYGYTF. Written as DNA, the CDR3 is TGTGCCAGCAGACCCACTGGGAACATGTTGAGGAGTGACTATGGCTACACCTTC.

The chain joins TRBV10-2 to TRBJ2-7, with 10 bases lining up with TRBD1. The CDR3 consists of 14 residues. CDR1 and CDR2 from the germline V gene are WSHSY and SAAADI. The ends lost 4 bases at V and 3 bases at J; junction bases unmatched: 3. The DNA of the CDR3 is TGCGCCAGCAGTGCCGGGACAGGGGTCTACGAGCAGTACTTC. Protein sequence: CASSAGTGVYEQYF.

This chain connects TRBV5-1 to TRBJ1-5; D is possibly TRBD1 (6 bases). Looked up from germline, CDR1 is SGHRS and CDR2 is YFSETQ. This CDR3 comprises 15 residues. V lost 0 bases to trimming and J lost 0 bases, with 7 bases between them. This CDR3 reads CASSLGDISNQPQHF. DNA of the CDR3: TGCGCCAGCAGCTTGGGGGACATTAGCAATCAGCCCCAGCATTTT.

J is TRBJ2-3 and V is TRBV7-3; possible D gene TRBD1, 5 bases. V lost 2 bases to trimming and J lost 3 bases, with 9 bases between them. Germline V lookup: CDR1 SGHTA, CDR2 FQGTGA. This CDR3 is built from 14 residues. CDR3 sequence reads: CASSLGAGTDTQYF. The CDR3 region has the DNA TGTGCCAGCAGCTTAGGGGCAGGAACAGATACGCAGTATTTT.

The rearrangement joins TRBV7-9 to TRBJ2-7; TRBD1 matches at 8 bases. The V gene end was trimmed by 5 bases and the J gene end by 3 bases; junction bases not matched to a gene: 9. The CDR3 runs to 15 residues. Germline CDR1 SEHNR, CDR2 FQNEAQ (reference sequence). In nucleotides, the CDR3 is TGTGCCAGCAGCCCCCCCCAGGGGGCCGGCTACGAGCAGTACTTC. The encoded protein is CASSPPQGAGYEQYF.

This clone has just one count. The J gene is TRBJ2-1, the V gene TRBV18; D ambiguous. Trimming took 8 bases from V and 0 from J, leaving 14 bases between them. The CDR3 contains 15 residues. Germline V gene data show CDR1 as KGHSH and CDR2 as LQKENI. CDR3 coding DNA: TGTGCCAGCCCGCGGTCGCCCGGCTCCTACAATGAGCAGTTCTTC. Amino acids: CASPRSPGSYNEQFF.

To note about this clone: An end of the junction differs from the germline gene, which may be a read error. The same CDR3 can be traced to other DNA sequences in this sample. V usage is TRBV5-4 and J usage is TRBJ2-7, with TRBD1 identical over 8 bases. The germline V gene has CDR1 SGHNT and CDR2 YYREEE (reference sequence). CDR3 length: 15 residues. CDR3 in amino acids: CASSWTGSKTYEQYF. Written as DNA, the CDR3 is TGTGCCAGCAGCTGGACAGGGTCGAAGACCTACGAACAGTACTTC.